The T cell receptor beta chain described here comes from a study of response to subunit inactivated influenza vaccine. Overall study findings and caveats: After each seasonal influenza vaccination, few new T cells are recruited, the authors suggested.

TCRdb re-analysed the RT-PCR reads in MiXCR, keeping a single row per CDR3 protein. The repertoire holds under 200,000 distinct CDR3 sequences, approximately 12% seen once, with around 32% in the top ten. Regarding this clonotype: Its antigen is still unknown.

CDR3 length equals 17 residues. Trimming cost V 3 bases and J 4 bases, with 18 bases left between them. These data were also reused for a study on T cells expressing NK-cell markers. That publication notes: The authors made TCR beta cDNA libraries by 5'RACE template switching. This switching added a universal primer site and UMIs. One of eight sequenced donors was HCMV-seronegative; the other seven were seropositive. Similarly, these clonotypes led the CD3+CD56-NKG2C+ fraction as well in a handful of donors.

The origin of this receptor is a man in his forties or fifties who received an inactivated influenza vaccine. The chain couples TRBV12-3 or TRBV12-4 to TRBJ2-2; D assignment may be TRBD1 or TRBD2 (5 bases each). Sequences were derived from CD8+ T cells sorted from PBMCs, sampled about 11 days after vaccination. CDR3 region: CASSLGTGTASTGELFF. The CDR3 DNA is TGTGCCAGCAGTTTGGGGACCGGGACCGCGAGCACCGGGGAGCTGTTTTTT.